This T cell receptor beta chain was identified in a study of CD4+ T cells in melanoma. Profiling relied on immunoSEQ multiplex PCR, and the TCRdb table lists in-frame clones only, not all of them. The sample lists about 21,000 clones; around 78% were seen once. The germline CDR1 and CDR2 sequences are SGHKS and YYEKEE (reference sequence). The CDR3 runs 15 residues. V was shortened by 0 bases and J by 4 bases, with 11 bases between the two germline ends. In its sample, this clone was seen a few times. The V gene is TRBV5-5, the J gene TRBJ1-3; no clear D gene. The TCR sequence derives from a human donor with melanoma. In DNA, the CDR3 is TGTGCCAGCAGCTTGGATAATGGGAGGGGAAACACCATATATTTT. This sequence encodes CASSLDNGRGNTIYF.